A single sample gave rise to the 28 T cell receptor beta chains below, sequenced in a study of blood T cells in healthy people across ages. The second PCR ran about 7 to 12 cycles with a sample-barcoded 5' primer and J-beta primers. TCRdb re-analysed the 5' RACE reads in MiXCR, keeping a single row per CDR3 protein. Altogether 1.2 million to 1.5 million distinct CDR3 sequences are present, approximately 60% being singletons, with the ten largest covering 5% to 7%. The material sequenced was blood. The receptors were sampled from a man aged 18 to 29 in good health.

This rearrangement joins TRBV4-3 to TRBJ2-1; tentative D call: TRBD2 (5 bases). Germline V gene sequence: CDR1 LGHNA, CDR2 YSLEER. The V end was cut by 0 bases, the J end by 2 bases, with 14 bases between. The CDR3 totals 17 residues. In nucleotides, the CDR3 is TGCGCCAGCAGCCAAGATTACGTGGGGAGAGCCTACAATGAGCAGTTCTTC. Translation gives CASSQDYVGRAYNEQFF.

This rearrangement joins TRBV11-2 to TRBJ2-7, with a tentative D call TRBD2 (5 bases). CDR3 length: 16 residues. Germline lookup yields CDR1 SGHAT and CDR2 FQNNGV. Trimming took off 0 bases at V and 2 bases at J, with 14 bases between the two ends. The CDR3 sequence is CASSLEGRELAYEQYF. The CDR3 coding sequence is TGTGCCAGCAGCTTAGAAGGTCGGGAACTAGCCTACGAGCAGTACTTC.

The chain combines TRBV4-2 with TRBJ2-5; maybe TRBD1 (5 bases). V was cut by 1 base and J by 5 bases, with 20 bases left in between. This CDR3 has 17 amino acids. From germline, CDR1 is LGHNA and CDR2 YNFKEQ. The CDR3, as DNA: TGTGCCAGCAGCCAAGGGAGACAGCCAAACCATGGTGAGACCCAGTACTTC. Amino acid sequence: CASSQGRQPNHGETQYF.

This clonotype has only one observation. The chain has TRBV5-1 and TRBJ2-6, with D perhaps assigned TRBD1 or TRBD2 (5 bases each). The CDR3 is 17 amino acids. From germline, CDR1 is SGHRS and CDR2 YFSETQ. The V gene lost 4 bases and the J gene lost 1 base, with 15 bases spanning the gap. The DNA of the CDR3 is TGCGCCAGCAGCCTTGGTACGGGGCGATCTGGGGCCAACGTCCTGACTTTC. Translating it yields CASSLGTGRSGANVLTF.

V usage is TRBV10-2 and J usage is TRBJ2-7; tentatively, D is TRBD1 (6 bases). Between the trimmed V and J ends, which lost 6 bases and 2 bases, there was a span of 14 bases. From germline, CDR1 is WSHSY and CDR2 SAAADI. The CDR3 extends over 14 amino acids. CDR3 amino acids: CASRPTGLAYEQYF. DNA of the CDR3: TGCGCCAGCAGGCCGACAGGTCTCGCCTACGAGCAGTACTTC.

There are a few counts of this clonotype. The V call is TRBV4-3, the J call TRBJ2-3; 7 bases match TRBD1. CDR3 size: 15 residues. V lost 6 bases and J lost 0; bases outside the gene matches: 6. Germline CDR1 LGHNA, CDR2 YSLEER. CDR3 DNA: TGCGCCAGCAGAATCGACAGGGCTAGCACAGATACGCAGTATTTT. Translating it yields CASRIDRASTDTQYF.

The CDR3, as DNA: TGCAGTGCTAGAGCCTCCCCCGGGGGTGGCTACACCTTC. Amino acid sequence: CSARASPGGGYTF. V is TRBV20-1 and J is TRBJ1-2; possible D gene TRBD1, 5 bases. The V gene's germline CDR1 is DFQATT and CDR2 SNEGSKA (reference sequence). Trimming cost V 1 base and J 7 bases, with 13 bases left between them. This CDR3 region has 13 residues.

The chain combines TRBV21-1 with TRBJ2-7; TRBD2 is the table's D call, not checked against the DNA. TRBV21-1 corresponds to a pseudogene. CDR3 length: 14 residues. CDR3 loop: CASRDSGACYEQYF. The CDR3 DNA follows: TGTGCCAGCAGGGATAGCGGGGCTTGCTACGAGCAGTACTTC.

Remarks on this clonotype: One end of the junction varies from germline; a read error may be responsible. The chain links TRBV2 to TRBJ2-1, with 12 bases identical to TRBD2. Germline V CDR1 and CDR2: SNHLY, FYNNEI. This CDR3 contains 16 residues. CDR3 region: CAGSDTSGRSYNEQFF. CDR3 coding DNA: TGTGCCGGCAGTGACACTAGCGGGAGGTCCTACAATGAGCAGTTCTTC.

As concerns this clonotype: One end of the junction varies from germline; a read error may be responsible. V gene TRBV20-1 combines with J gene TRBJ2-3; 12 bases fit TRBD2. Germline CDR1 DFQATT, CDR2 SNEGSKA (reference sequence). CDR3 length equals 15 residues. The CDR3: CSALAGGISTDTRYF. CDR3 nucleotide sequence: TGCAGTGCACTAGCGGGGGGAATTAGCACAGATACGCGGTATTTT.

The rearrangement uses TRBV20-1 and TRBJ1-6; D is unclear. V shed 0 bases and J shed 14 bases, with 17 bases lying between them. CDR1 is DFQATT, CDR2 SNEGSKA, per germline (reference sequence). This CDR3 region has 14 residues. The CDR3 region has the DNA TGCAGTGCTAGAGAAACCACGCTTTACGCGGCCCTCCACTTT. This sequence encodes CSARETTLYAALHF.

The chain combines TRBV12-5 with TRBJ2-4; no clear D. The assigned J gene may be wrong: the sequence end matches TRBJ2-7 better. CDR1 and CDR2 (germline): LGHNT, FRNRAP. The CDR3 is 16 amino acids. The CDR3 spells CASGFGFGAGSYEQYF. DNA for the CDR3: TGTGCTAGTGGTTTTGGGTTTGGAGCAGGATCCTACGAGCAGTACTTC.

V and J are TRBV20-1 and TRBJ2-1, with 8 positions matching TRBD2. The junction had 10 bases not matched to a gene; V was cut back by 6 bases and J by 6 bases. The length of the CDR3 is 14 residues. Germline loops: CDR1 DFQATT, CDR2 SNEGSKA (reference sequence). In DNA, the CDR3 is TGCAGTGCCACGGGACTAGTGGGCGCCAATGAGCAGTTCTTC. It is translated as CSATGLVGANEQFF.

This clonotype has a handful of counts. The rearrangement uses TRBV25-1 and TRBJ2-1; TRBD1 might be the D (5 bases). With the DNA end fitting TRBJ2-7 better, the J assignment may be wrong. Germline V lookup: CDR1 MGHDK, CDR2 SYGVNS. This CDR3 spans 14 amino acids. The CDR3 spells CASSETGLYNEQYF. In nucleotides, the CDR3 is TGTGCCAGCAGTGAAACAGGCCTATACAATGAGCAGTACTTC.

This clonotype was counted only a few times. The chain is built from TRBV10-2 and TRBJ2-4; no reliable D call. The length of the CDR3 is 12 residues. Germline CDR1 is WSHSY and CDR2 is SAAADI. V was clipped by 5 bases and J by 9 bases, with 11 bases between them. CDR3 amino acids: CASSKTRSIQYF. The CDR3 nucleotides read TGCGCCAGCAGTAAGACAAGATCCATTCAGTACTTC.

This clonotype was counted ten times or more. This rearrangement joins TRBV20-1 to TRBJ2-1, with no clear D. V lost 2 bases, J lost 3 bases, and 2 bases lay in between. The CDR3 loop spans 11 amino acids. CDR1 DFQATT and CDR2 SNEGSKA come from the germline V gene (reference sequence). In nucleotides, the CDR3 is TGCAGTGCTAGAAGCTACAATGAGCAGTTCTTC. It codes for CSARSYNEQFF.

The table lists this clonotype with many counts. The rearrangement links TRBV7-2 to TRBJ2-7; 7 bases align to TRBD1. Losses at the gene ends were 5 bases for V and 1 base for J; bases not matched to a gene: 5. This CDR3 is 14 amino acids long. Germline CDR1 and CDR2: SGHTA and FQGNSA. The chain's CDR3 is CASSVRDSSYEQYF. CDR3 nucleotides: TGTGCCAGCAGCGTCCGGGACAGTTCCTACGAGCAGTACTTC. The full variable domain, its missing parts supplied by reference TRBV7-2 and TRBJ2-7, is GAGVSQSPSNKVTEKGKDVELRCDPISGHTALYWYRQSLGQGLEFLIYFQGNSAPDKSGLPSDRFSAERTGGSVSTLTIQRTQQEDSAVYLCASSVRDSSYEQYFGPGTRLTVT.

The rearrangement links TRBV4-1 to TRBJ2-3, with 7 bases fitting TRBD1. Germline V CDR1 and CDR2: MGHRA, YSYEKL. The CDR3 loop spans 16 amino acids. The trim removed 2 bases at V and 5 bases at J, leaving 10 bases unmatched. The CDR3 is CASSQRTGIRIDTQYF. DNA of the CDR3: TGCGCCAGCAGCCAACGGACAGGAATAAGGATAGATACGCAGTATTTT.

The rearrangement links TRBV20-1 to TRBJ1-4; weak D call: TRBD1 (5 bases). V lost 3 bases to trimming and J lost 0 bases, with 20 bases between them. This CDR3 contains 18 residues. Per the germline V gene, CDR1 is DFQATT and CDR2 is SNEGSKA (reference sequence). The CDR3 DNA reads as TGCAGTGCTAGGGGCCTACCTGGGGACGGTGCAACTAATGAAAAACTGTTTTTT. This encodes CSARGLPGDGATNEKLFF.

As regards this clonotype: The junction departs from germline at one end; a sequencing error may be responsible. V is TRBV20-1 and J is TRBJ2-5; maybe TRBD2 (5 bases). Germline assignment: CDR1 DFQATT and CDR2 SNEGSKA (reference sequence). The CDR3 runs 14 residues. CDR3 nucleotides: TGCAGTACTAGAGATGAAACTAGTGTGGAGACCCAGTACTTC. It yields the protein CSTRDETSVETQYF.

This clonotype was counted once. The V call is TRBV10-3, the J call TRBJ2-4; D uncertain. The J call is uncertain, as TRBJ2-7 better fits the DNA end. Germline CDR1 is ENHRY and CDR2 is SYGVKD. The CDR3 is 14 residues long. Written as DNA, the CDR3 is TGTGCCATCAGTGAGGCAGGAAGTAATAACGAGCAGTACTTC. It codes for CAISEAGSNNEQYF.

The chain is built from TRBV4-1 and TRBJ2-7, with 7 positions matching TRBD1. The CDR3 consists of 15 residues. J was trimmed by 0 bases and V by 5 bases; bases with no gene match: 7. Germline V gene sequence: CDR1 MGHRA, CDR2 YSYEKL. CDR3 residues: CASSCTRGSSYEQYF. CDR3 sequence (DNA): TGCGCCAGCAGCTGCACCAGGGGGTCCTCCTACGAGCAGTACTTC.

The CDR3 protein is CSARDSPAASRNEQFF. CDR3 sequence (DNA): TGCAGTGCTAGAGATAGTCCAGCGGCTAGTCGCAATGAGCAGTTCTTC. The rearrangement links TRBV20-1 to TRBJ2-1; possible D gene TRBD2, 5 bases. The CDR3 length is 16 residues. V dropped 0 bases and J dropped 6 bases, with 18 bases sitting between them. Germline CDR1 DFQATT, CDR2 SNEGSKA (reference sequence).

The genes are TRBV20-1 and TRBJ2-1; 14 bases are a match to TRBD2. This CDR3 region has 17 residues. CDR1 and CDR2 (germline): DFQATT, SNEGSKA (reference sequence). V lost 2 bases to trimming and J lost 5 bases; unmatched junction nucleotides: 8. The CDR3 protein is CSARKETSGRVNNEQFF. CDR3 DNA sequence: TGCAGTGCTAGAAAGGAGACTAGCGGGAGGGTAAACAATGAGCAGTTCTTC.

This clonotype was seen only a few times. The chain combines TRBV20-1 with TRBJ2-1, with 13 bases matching TRBD2. Trimming at V came to 5 bases and at J to 5 bases, leaving 6 bases not matched to a gene. Germline V gene data show CDR1 as DFQATT and CDR2 as SNEGSKA (reference sequence). This CDR3 has 15 residues. The chain's CDR3 is CSASAGTSGNNEQFF. The CDR3 DNA is TGCAGTGCTTCTGCCGGGACTAGCGGGAACAATGAGCAGTTCTTC.

The rearrangement uses TRBV15 and TRBJ2-1; D uncertain. The CDR3 totals 15 residues. Germline CDR1 reads LNHNV; CDR2 reads YYDKDF (reference sequence). The V gene lost 7 bases and the J gene lost 2 bases, with 15 bases spanning the gap. The CDR3 region is CATTGGVNAYNEQFF. Here the CDR3 DNA reads TGTGCCACCACGGGTGGGGTTAATGCCTACAATGAGCAGTTCTTC.

The genes are TRBV5-1 and TRBJ2-7; TRBD2 aligns across 7 bases. Germline CDR1 and CDR2: SGHRS and YFSETQ. Trimming removed 2 bases from V and 6 bases from J; junction bases left unmatched: 5. The CDR3 is 13 amino acids. CDR3 nucleotide sequence: TGCGCCAGCAGCTTAGGGACTAACTCCGAGCAGTACTTC. It translates to CASSLGTNSEQYF.

V is TRBV25-1 and J is TRBJ2-5, with unresolved D. V lost 4 bases, J lost 0 bases, and 12 bases lay in between. Germline CDR1 is MGHDK and CDR2 is SYGVNS. The CDR3 totals 15 residues. The CDR3, as DNA: TGTGCCAGCAGTGCCTTTGCCCGGTACCAAGAGACCCAGTACTTC. Its protein product is CASSAFARYQETQYF.